These T cell receptor beta chains were read from a single sample in a study of vaccination and CD4 T cells after COVID-19. For these TCRs, the target antigens are not known. TCRdb re-analysed the PCR reads in MiXCR, keeping a single row per CDR3 protein. The table has fewer than 15,000 distinct CDR3 sequences, less than 45% seen once. Sequencing was performed on CD4+ T cells from blood, cultured in vitro. These receptors came from a human donor who had recovered from COVID-19. Both conserved end residues are part of each CDR3. The order of the fields is V gene, clone size, J gene, CDR3 protein. Where a row states a size, it is once, few, many or the class of an expanded clone; other rows omit it.

V gene: TRBV7-7
clone size: -
J gene: TRBJ2-1
CDR3 protein: CASSPGQGAINEQFF

V gene: TRBV4-1
clone size: -
J gene: TRBJ1-4
CDR3 protein: CASSQTGANEKLFF

V gene: TRBV4-3
clone size: -
J gene: TRBJ1-2
CDR3 protein: CASSQRVGTGGAIYGYTF

V gene: TRBV28
clone size: -
J gene: TRBJ2-7
CDR3 protein: CASSLLTGRSSYEQYF

V gene: TRBV28
clone size: -
J gene: TRBJ1-3
CDR3 protein: CATTRQGISSGNTIYF

V gene: TRBV19
clone size: few
J gene: TRBJ2-3
CDR3 protein: CASSNRGGQDTQYF

V gene: TRBV12-3/TRBV12-4
clone size: -
J gene: TRBJ1-2
CDR3 protein: CASSRTVIYGYTF

V gene: TRBV20-1
clone size: -
J gene: TRBJ2-3
CDR3 protein: CSAILAGAGYF

V gene: TRBV7-2
clone size: -
J gene: TRBJ2-1
CDR3 protein: CASSSRDNEQFF

V gene: TRBV6-1
clone size: few
J gene: TRBJ1-2
CDR3 protein: CASSVVTGASRYGYTF

V gene: TRBV20-1
clone size: -
J gene: TRBJ1-1
CDR3 protein: CSAREDRWRRTEAFF

V gene: TRBV20-1
clone size: -
J gene: TRBJ2-1
CDR3 protein: CSVTKRGRGAFNEQFF

V gene: TRBV5-1
clone size: -
J gene: TRBJ1-2
CDR3 protein: CASSSQRTQDGYTF

V gene: TRBV5-5
clone size: -
J gene: TRBJ2-5
CDR3 protein: CASSSGIRETQYF

V gene: TRBV7-2
clone size: -
J gene: TRBJ2-2
CDR3 protein: CASSLSPGLFTGELFF

V gene: TRBV5-6
clone size: -
J gene: TRBJ1-2
CDR3 protein: CASSLSGRHYGYTF